The rows below give T cell receptor beta chains drawn from one sample of a study of T cell responses to AZD1222 COVID-19 vaccine. Only in-frame clones appear in the TCRdb table, and some are missing; sequencing was by immunoSEQ multiplex PCR. In the table there are roughly 140,000 clones, over 80% of which are singletons. The sample consisted of peripheral blood, taken 28 days after the second AZD1222 dose. All receptors derive from an adult who received the AZD1222 COVID-19 vaccine. CDR3s include the opening cysteine and the closing phenylalanine or tryptophan. A D gene is named only where the DNA matches it firmly. Not every row has a clone size; where given, it reads once, few, many or a size class.

>TRBJ2-7|NA|NA|TRBV5-6
CASSLGGWVYEQYF
TGTGCCAGCAGCTTGGGCGGGTGGGTGTACGAGCAGTACTTC
>TRBJ2-2|NA|NA|TRBV4-3
CASSQAKGGRGTGELFF
TGCGCCAGCAGCCAAGCGAAGGGGGGGAGAGGGACCGGGGAGCTGTTTTTT
>TRBJ2-1|few|TRBD2|TRBV7-6
CASSGKQGSGSSYNEQFF
TGTGCCAGCAGCGGAAAGCAGGGTAGCGGGAGTTCCTACAATGAGCAGTTCTTC
>TRBJ2-7|NA|NA|TRBV2
CASAKQRGPAGEQYF
TGTGCCAGCGCCAAACAGAGGGGCCCGGCGGGTGAGCAGTACTTC
>TRBJ2-7|NA|TRBD2|TRBV7-8
CASSLLGLGPYEQYF
TGTGCCAGCAGCTTACTGGGACTAGGTCCCTACGAGCAGTACTTC
>TRBJ2-1|NA|TRBD2|TRBV27
CASSFLAGGQRNEQFF
TGTGCCAGCAGTTTTCTTGCGGGAGGCCAGAGGAATGAGCAGTTCTTC
>TRBJ1-4|NA|TRBD1|TRBV5-1
CASSPRTGASEKLFF
TGCGCCAGCAGCCCCCGGACAGGGGCTTCCGAAAAACTGTTTTTT
>TRBJ2-1|NA|NA|TRBV5-4
CASSLDVSSYNEQFF
TGTGCCAGCAGCTTGGATGTGAGCTCCTACAATGAGCAGTTCTTC
>TRBJ1-4|NA|TRBD1|TRBV7-9
CASSKSGTDEKLFF
TGTGCCAGCAGCAAATCCGGGACAGATGAAAAACTGTTTTTT
>TRBJ1-4|NA|TRBD1|TRBV6-5
CASSRGQKEKLFF
TGTGCCAGCAGCCGGGGACAGAAAGAAAAACTGTTTTTT
>TRBJ1-4|NA|TRBD1|TRBV5-5
CASSLGTGGHEKLFF
TGTGCCAGCAGCTTGGGGACAGGGGGCCATGAAAAACTGTTTTTT
>TRBJ2-3|NA|NA|TRBV7-2
CASSSGRTDTQYF
TGTGCCAGCAGCTCCGGTCGCACAGATACGCAGTATTTT
>TRBJ2-5|NA|NA|TRBV6-1
CASSEAQGREGMETQYF
TGTGCCAGCAGTGAAGCGCAGGGGCGTGAGGGGATGGAGACCCAGTACTTC
>TRBJ1-1|NA|NA|TRBV6-6
CASSPTRGGHTEAFF
TGTGCCAGCAGTCCCACCCGGGGGGGGCACACTGAAGCTTTCTTT
>TRBJ2-7|NA|NA|TRBV6-2/TRBV6-3
CASSSTYEQYF
TGTGCCAGCAGTTCAACCTACGAGCAGTACTTC
>TRBJ2-2|NA|TRBD2|TRBV5-6
CASRPGLAGGPGELFF
TGTGCCAGCAGGCCGGGACTAGCGGGAGGGCCCGGGGAGCTGTTTTTT
>TRBJ1-4|NA|TRBD1|TRBV14
CASSQDAGTGVGKLFF
TGTGCCAGCAGCCAAGATGCCGGGACAGGGGTCGGGAAACTGTTTTTT
>TRBJ1-6|NA|NA|TRBV6-1
CASSEARHRVYNSPLHF
TGTGCCAGCAGTGAAGCGCGTCACAGGGTCTATAATTCACCCCTCCACTTT
>TRBJ2-3|NA|TRBD2|TRBV20-1
CSASILAGVPDTQYF
TGCAGTGCTAGTATACTAGCGGGAGTACCAGATACGCAGTATTTT
>TRBJ1-1|NA|NA|TRBV12-5
CASGLVLGEGKPEAFF
TGTGCTAGTGGTTTGGTATTAGGGGAAGGGAAGCCTGAAGCTTTCTTT
>TRBJ1-2|NA|NA|TRBV7-9
CASSLLGERSYGYTF
TGTGCCAGCAGCCTCCTTGGGGAACGGAGCTATGGCTACACCTTC
>TRBJ1-5|NA|NA|TRBV21-1
CANSKAGAWDQPQHF
TGTGCCAACAGCAAGGCGGGTGCGTGGGATCAGCCCCAGCATTTT
>TRBJ2-7|NA|NA|TRBV28
CASSNTGNQRDEQYF
TGTGCCAGCAGCAATACAGGGAATCAGCGGGACGAGCAGTACTTC
>TRBJ2-1|NA|TRBD2|TRBV27
CASRREEPYNEQFF
TGTGCCAGCAGGCGGGAGGAGCCCTACAATGAGCAGTTCTTC